This T cell receptor beta chain was captured by sequencing in a study of metastatic and nonmetastatic thyroid tumors. This clone was seen at least ten times. MiXCR re-clonotyped the PCR reads for TCRdb. The data contain around 45,000 clones, roughly 3.2% of them singletons. Until they underwent thyroid surgery, no patient had received any treatment. Sequencing was done on a sample of blood. This TCR came from a female donor with papillary thyroid cancer or a benign thyroid nodule (not recorded which). Some clones in this sample may be carry-over from other donors' samples.

The CDR3 region has the DNA TGTGCCAGCAGCCAAATGAGCGGGCGTACAGATACGCAGTATTTT. Its protein is CASSQMSGRTDTQYF. The V gene is TRBV3-1, the J gene TRBJ2-3; D is perhaps TRBD2 (6 bases). The CDR3 sequence is 15 residues long. Per the germline V gene, CDR1 is LGHDT and CDR2 is YNNKEL (reference sequence). V lost 2 bases and J lost 3, with 12 bases in between.